The present TCR beta chain was sequenced within a study of cytomegalovirus exposure and HLA in healthy donors (dated by TCRdb to the late 2010s). About the study as a whole: An earlier analysis of 587 of the donors reported about 280 Gb of sequence data and 90 million to 120 million unique TCR beta sequences obtained from 150 million to 200 million T cells. A later analysis re-analyzed previously published TCR beta repertoires from several hundred donors and added high-resolution HLA genotyping to study TCR occurrence patterns. In addition to the first cohort of 650 to 750 subjects, a separate validation cohort of 130 or so different subjects was used. The study used immunosequencing to profile the T cell repertoires of several hundred subjects and linked those repertoires to cytomegalovirus serostatus. Every repertoire in the discovery cohort had been generated on one and the same sequencing platform. The number of donors typed differed by locus, with roughly 620-630 for A, B, C, DRB1 and DQB1, more than 500 for DQA1, over 600 for DPA1, and some 440 for DPB1. About 5 DR-DQ haplotypes were handled as single units for association and clustering, since linkage in the cohort was strong. A later genetic analysis took genome-wide SNP genotypes for about 65% of the 666 donors and used that subset as a discovery cohort. In the later analysis, no new phenotypic data were used to find candidate immune exposures; instead, reliance was placed on TCR beta sequences and their occurrence across donors. Among some 400 genotyped donors of the cohort, an average of around 250,000 unique TCR beta nucleotide sequences was sequenced per donor, of which 15% to 20% were non-productive. Of the approximately 400 genotyped donors, roughly 85% fell in the genetic ancestry cluster associated with self-reported Caucasian donors. To predict cytomegalovirus infection status, the study combined high-throughput TCR immunosequencing, statistical association of individual TCRs with disease status, and machine learning. Class I and class II HLA loci were covered by the typing at four-digit resolution. To decide whether each TCR beta V gene segment behaved as functional or pseudogenic, an earlier analysis of some 570 of the donors relied on high-throughput TCR beta sequencing. Alongside the repertoire data, information on donor age, sex, ethnicity and CMV serostatus was compiled. The study was designed to test whether signatures of past pathogen exposure could be identified by cataloging public T cell receptors. An early release covering roughly 580 HLA-typed donors comprised approximately 290 gigabases of sequencing data and tens of millions of unique TCR sequences. Paper-wide results and their limitations: CMV serostatus was the only immune exposure information available for the cohort. Some IMGT-functional V segments, including TRBV6-2 and TRBV6-3, could not be distinguished by the 87-base-pair reads and were therefore excluded. When HLA alleles, especially DR and DQ, strongly co-occurred, attributing TCR associations to individual alleles was difficult. According to a later analysis, parvovirus B19, influenza, CMV and Epstein-Barr virus appeared linked to several top co-occurrence clusters. In both the original and validation cohorts, the classifier was reported to diagnose cytomegalovirus status with high specificity and sensitivity. According to the authors, the approach could potentially be generalized to other disease states and immunological phenotypes. This cohort had only TCR beta chains sequenced, and the lack of alpha or paired-chain data limited which features could be detected. A later genetic analysis reported fewer N-insertions in productive TCRs among donors in an Asian-associated ancestry cluster than the roughly 620-donor mean. Linkage disequilibrium might explain the correlated functional status among segregating V segments, but an unknown experimental factor could not be excluded. In vitro tests confirmed that three of the cytomegalovirus-associated TCR beta chains recognize cytomegalovirus antigens. The earlier analysis of approximately 590 of the donors excluded roughly 17 rarely observed V segments, including chromosome 9 orphons, because counts were too low. A later analysis associated approximately 17,000 TCR beta sequences with specific HLA alleles at a false discovery rate of 0.05. In the study, some 180 TCR beta chains were listed as associated with cytomegalovirus. While some public TCRs were present in many individuals, most TCR sequences turned up only very rarely across donors. HLA typing was unavailable for some donors at each locus, so association tests used only the typed subset. According to a later analysis, TCR association rates differed among HLA loci, with DRB1 alleles showing the most associated TCRs and HLA-C alleles showing the fewest. A further reported finding was that TCR beta sequences accurately predicted the HLA-A and HLA-B alleles for most subjects in the first cohort. The presence/absence analyses assumed that sequencing depth was roughly uniform across donors, and that assumption may not be true. V-gene and J-gene trimming of TCR beta chains was associated with a missense DCLRE1C variant in a later genetic analysis, and the association was replicated in an independent cohort. A cluster of highly shared sequence variants was judged likely to represent a technical artifact of the sequencing pipeline. A later analysis found that most CMV-associated TCR beta chains appeared HLA-restricted, with HLA associations seemingly driven largely by CMV exposure. A later analysis found that HLA-associated TCR beta chains were more clonally expanded and had lower generation probabilities than equally common non-associated chains. An earlier analysis of around 500 of the donors showed that most TCR beta V segments appeared in productive rearrangements either about 90% or about 30% of the time, which broadly matched IMGT annotations.

The cohort comprised approximately 700 healthy bone marrow donors. Cohort members were all nominally healthy when sampled, although unrecorded immune exposures were likely present. The donor was CMV seronegative and belonged to the group of around 350 seronegative cohort members. Every donor gave a peripheral blood sample, and the peripheral blood mononuclear cells from that sample were used for TCR beta sequencing. Genomic DNA was extracted from the blood cell samples with the Qiagen DNeasy Blood Extraction Kit. Library preparation employed the immunoSEQ multiplex PCR assay. For the multiplex PCR, a mixture combining 60 forward primers for TCR Vbeta segments and 13 reverse primers for TCR Jbeta segments was used. Amplification of the CDR3 region of rearranged TCR beta genes was performed with a multiplex PCR assay on genomic DNA. The Illumina HiSeq System was used to sequence the amplified TCR beta libraries as 87-base-pair reads. On the authors' methods: In a later analysis, tens of millions of unique TCR beta chains were counted across the roughly 670 repertoires, and about 10 million of these chains were shared by at least two donors. Raw reads were error-corrected and collapsed into unique sequences by a nearest-neighbor algorithm in which closely related sequences were merged to remove PCR and sequencing errors. CDR3 sequences were aligned to IMGT reference sequences to assign V, D and J gene segments. Each retained sequence needed at least a six-nucleotide match to both a V gene segment and a J gene segment. Rearrangements were classified as productive when the CDR3 lacked stop codons and remained in frame with V and J, and all other rearrangements were classified as non-productive. Following IMGT convention, CDR3 was defined as the stretch from the second conserved V-encoded cysteine up to the conserved J-encoded phenylalanine. In an earlier analysis of around 540 of the donors, sequences lacking an unambiguous match to a single V gene segment were excluded. In an earlier analysis of several hundred of the donors, a V segment was called functional when productive rearrangements were above 56.7%, and segregating when the standard deviation between donors exceeded 5%. A statistical classification framework was built to diagnose cytomegalovirus status from the catalog of TCR beta chain sequences. In a later analysis, V and J genes were assigned by comparing TCR nucleotide sequences against IMGT/GENE-DB human TR gene sequences. In a later analysis, CDR3 sequences and most-parsimonious VDJ recombination scenarios were assigned using the TCRdist pipeline. In a later analysis, every TCR beta chain was defined by the combination of its CDR3 amino acid sequence and its V-gene family, and reads without a unique V-gene family were dropped. As a way to deal with suspected cross-contamination and a sequencing artifact, a later analysis dropped roughly 620 nucleotide sequences that were highly shared and had low generation probability. In a later analysis, a clonal expansion index was calculated for each public chain from normalized within-repertoire ranks of inferred template counts. In a later analysis, generation probabilities were computed with a VDJ recombination model fitted to out-of-frame rearrangements, and the resulting probabilities were checked against IGoR. In a later analysis, TCR-TCR, TCR-HLA and TCR-CMV co-occurrence was scored with hypergeometric tests, and a repertoire-size bias correction was applied to TCR pairs. To estimate false discovery rates, a later analysis permuted the HLA or CMV assignments 20 times. In a later analysis, co-occurring TCRs were grouped with DBSCAN, and TCRdist sequence similarity was added when clustering was performed within HLA-allele-positive subsets. Repertoires with fewer than 30,000 or more than 120,000 public chains were left out of co-occurrence clustering, as were a handful of repertoires with anomalous nucleotide sharing. Sourced from immuneACCESS, this table was stored by TCRdb with only in-frame sequences that have V and J called. A share of the clones is absent; for the studies checked, an unresolved V gene accounts for under half, and the remainder has no known explanation. V and J calls and clone size come straight from that table; D and trimming were deduced from the DNA. The sample's table lists a count of roughly 45,000 clones. The ten largest clones take up roughly 1.8% of the sample.

In regard to this clone: No antigen is known for it.

Between the V and J ends, shortened by 4 bases and 1 base respectively, the junction contains 10 bases. As encoded in the germline V gene, CDR1 is MNHEY while CDR2 is SVGAGI. The CDR3 measures 14 amino acids from cysteine to phenylalanine. Only CDR3 DNA is held: 42 bases, read in frame from base 1. Sequenced: PBMCs. The receptor comes from a woman aged 25 to 45 in good health and CMV-seronegative. The sequence links TRBV6-5 to TRBJ1-2; matching of 5 bases hints at TRBD1 as the D gene. The CDR3 amino acid sequence is: CASSSLGDNYGYTF. In nucleotide form, the sequence is TGTGCCAGCAGTTCCCTAGGGGATAACTATGGCTACACCTTC.